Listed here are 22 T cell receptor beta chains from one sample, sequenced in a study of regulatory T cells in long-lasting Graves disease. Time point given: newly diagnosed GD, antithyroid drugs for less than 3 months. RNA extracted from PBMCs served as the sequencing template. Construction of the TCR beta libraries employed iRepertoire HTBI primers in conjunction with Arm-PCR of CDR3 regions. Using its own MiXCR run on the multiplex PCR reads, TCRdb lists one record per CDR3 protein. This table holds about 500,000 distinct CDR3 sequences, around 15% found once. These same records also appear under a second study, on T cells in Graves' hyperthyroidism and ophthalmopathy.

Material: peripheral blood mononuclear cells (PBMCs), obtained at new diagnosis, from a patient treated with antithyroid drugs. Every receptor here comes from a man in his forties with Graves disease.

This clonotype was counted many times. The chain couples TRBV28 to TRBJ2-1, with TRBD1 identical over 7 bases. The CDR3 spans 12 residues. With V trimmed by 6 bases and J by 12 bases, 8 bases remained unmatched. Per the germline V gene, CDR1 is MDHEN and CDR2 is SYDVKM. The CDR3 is CASRPPGQPQFF. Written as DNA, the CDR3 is TGTGCCAGCAGACCTCCGGGACAGCCGCAGTTCTTC. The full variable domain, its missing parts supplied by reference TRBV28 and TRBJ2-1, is DVKVTQSSRYLVKRTGEKVFLECVQDMDHENMFWYRQDPGLGLRLIYFSYDVKMKEKGDIPEGYSVSREKKERFSLILESASTNQTSMYLCASRPPGQPQFFGPGTRLTVL.

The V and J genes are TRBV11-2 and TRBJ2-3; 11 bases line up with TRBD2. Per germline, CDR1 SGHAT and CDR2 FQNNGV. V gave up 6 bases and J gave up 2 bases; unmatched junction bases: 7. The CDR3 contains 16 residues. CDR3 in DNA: TGTGCCAGCAGTTTCCCACTAGCGGGGGTCACAGATACGCAGTATTTT. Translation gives CASSFPLAGVTDTQYF.

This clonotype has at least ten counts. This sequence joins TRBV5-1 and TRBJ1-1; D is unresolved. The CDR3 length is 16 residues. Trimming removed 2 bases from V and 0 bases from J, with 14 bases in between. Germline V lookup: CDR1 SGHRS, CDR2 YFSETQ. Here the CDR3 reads CASSFIPNRMNTEAFF. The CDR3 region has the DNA TGCGCCAGCAGCTTTATCCCTAACCGAATGAACACTGAAGCTTTCTTT.

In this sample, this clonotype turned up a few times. For the CDR3, the DNA is TGTGCCAGCAGTTTCAGGGCTTCTCGCTCCTATAATTCACCCCTCCACTTT. Its translation: CASSFRASRSYNSPLHF. The J gene is TRBJ1-6, the V gene TRBV6-2 or TRBV6-3; D possibly corresponds to TRBD1 (5 bases). Trimming shortened V by 4 bases and J by 0 bases, and 13 bases separated the two germline ends. The CDR3 extends over 17 amino acids. The germline CDR1 and CDR2 sequences are MNHEY and SVGEGT.

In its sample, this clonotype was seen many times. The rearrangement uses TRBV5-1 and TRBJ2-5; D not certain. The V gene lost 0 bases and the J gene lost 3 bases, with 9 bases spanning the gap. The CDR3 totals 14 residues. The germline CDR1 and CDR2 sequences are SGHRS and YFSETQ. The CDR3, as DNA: TGCGCCAGCAGCTTGGGGGCGGCCAAAGAGACCCAGTACTTC. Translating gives CASSLGAAKETQYF.

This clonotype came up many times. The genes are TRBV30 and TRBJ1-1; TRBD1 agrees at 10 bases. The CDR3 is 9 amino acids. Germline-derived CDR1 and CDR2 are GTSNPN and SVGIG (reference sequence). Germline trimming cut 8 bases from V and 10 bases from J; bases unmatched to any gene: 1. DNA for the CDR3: TGTGCCGGACAGGGGGGAGCTTTCTTT. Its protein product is CAGQGGAFF.

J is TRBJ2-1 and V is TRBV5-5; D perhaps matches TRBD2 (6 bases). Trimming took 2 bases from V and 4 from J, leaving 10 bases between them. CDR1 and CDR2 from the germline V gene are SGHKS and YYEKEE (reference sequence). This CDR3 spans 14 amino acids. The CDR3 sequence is CASSFGGEYNEQFF. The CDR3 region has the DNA TGTGCCAGCAGCTTTGGCGGGGAGTACAATGAGCAGTTCTTC. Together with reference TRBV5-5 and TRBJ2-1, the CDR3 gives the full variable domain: DAGVTQSPTHLIKTRGQQVTLRCSPISGHKSVSWYQQVLGQGPQFIFQYYEKEERGRGNFPDRFSARQFPNYSSELNVNALLLGDSALYLCASSFGGEYNEQFFGPGTRLTVL.

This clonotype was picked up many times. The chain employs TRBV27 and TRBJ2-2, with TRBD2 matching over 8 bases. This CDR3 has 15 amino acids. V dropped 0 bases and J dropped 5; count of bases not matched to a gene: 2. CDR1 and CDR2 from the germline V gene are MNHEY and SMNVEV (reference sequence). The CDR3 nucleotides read TGTGCCAGCAGTTTATCTAGCGGGATAACCGGGGAGCTGTTTTTT. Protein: CASSLSSGITGELFF.

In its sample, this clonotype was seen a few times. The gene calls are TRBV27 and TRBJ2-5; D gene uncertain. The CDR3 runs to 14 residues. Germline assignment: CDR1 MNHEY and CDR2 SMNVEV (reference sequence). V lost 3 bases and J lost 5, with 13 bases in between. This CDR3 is CASSLGRWPETQYF. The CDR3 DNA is TGTGCCAGCAGTTTGGGCCGGTGGCCGGAGACCCAGTACTTC.

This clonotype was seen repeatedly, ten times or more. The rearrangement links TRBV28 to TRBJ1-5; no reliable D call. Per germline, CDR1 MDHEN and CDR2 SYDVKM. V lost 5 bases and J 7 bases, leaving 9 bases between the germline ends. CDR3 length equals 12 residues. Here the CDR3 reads CASSLTQQPQHF. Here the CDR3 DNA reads TGTGCCAGCAGTCTGACTCAGCAGCCCCAGCATTTT.

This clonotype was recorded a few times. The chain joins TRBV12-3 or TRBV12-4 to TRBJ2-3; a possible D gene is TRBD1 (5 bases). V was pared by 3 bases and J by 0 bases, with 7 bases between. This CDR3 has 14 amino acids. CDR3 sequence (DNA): TGTGCCAGCAGTTTTGGGGCTAGCACAGATACGCAGTATTTT. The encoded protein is CASSFGASTDTQYF.

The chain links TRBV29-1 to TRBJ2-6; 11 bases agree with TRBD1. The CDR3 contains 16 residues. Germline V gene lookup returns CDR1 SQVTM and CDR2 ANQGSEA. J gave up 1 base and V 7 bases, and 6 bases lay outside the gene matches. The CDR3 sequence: CSARTGGTSGANVLTF. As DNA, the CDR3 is TGCAGCGCTAGGACAGGGGGCACGTCTGGGGCCAACGTCCTGACTTTC.

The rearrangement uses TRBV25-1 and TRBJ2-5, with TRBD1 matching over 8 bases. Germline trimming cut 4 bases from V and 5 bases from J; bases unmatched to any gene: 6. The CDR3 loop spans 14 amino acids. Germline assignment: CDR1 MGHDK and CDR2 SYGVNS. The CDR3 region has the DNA TGTGCCAGCAGTGTCCCAGGGGGCGCTGAGACCCAGTACTTC. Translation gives CASSVPGGAETQYF.

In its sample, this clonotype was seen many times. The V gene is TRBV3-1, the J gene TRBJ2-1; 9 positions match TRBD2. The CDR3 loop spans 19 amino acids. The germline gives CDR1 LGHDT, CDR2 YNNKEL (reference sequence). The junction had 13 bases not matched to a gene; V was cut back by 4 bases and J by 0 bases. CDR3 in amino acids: CASSPLASGTPSSYNEQFF. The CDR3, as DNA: TGTGCCAGCAGCCCACTTGCTAGCGGGACCCCGAGCTCCTACAATGAGCAGTTCTTC.

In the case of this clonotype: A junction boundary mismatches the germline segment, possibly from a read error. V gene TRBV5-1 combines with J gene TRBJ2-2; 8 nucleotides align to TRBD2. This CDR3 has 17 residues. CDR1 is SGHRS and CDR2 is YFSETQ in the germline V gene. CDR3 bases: TGCGCCAGCAGCCCCCGAAGCGGGAGTTCCCCCACCGGGGAGCTGTCTTTT. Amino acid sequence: CASSPRSGSSPTGELSF.

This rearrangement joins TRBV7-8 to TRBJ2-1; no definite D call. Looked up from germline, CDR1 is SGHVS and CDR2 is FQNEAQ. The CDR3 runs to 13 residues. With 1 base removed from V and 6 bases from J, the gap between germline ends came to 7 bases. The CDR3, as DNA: TGTGCCAGCAGCTTAGATGTCAGCAATGAGCAGTTCTTC. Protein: CASSLDVSNEQFF.

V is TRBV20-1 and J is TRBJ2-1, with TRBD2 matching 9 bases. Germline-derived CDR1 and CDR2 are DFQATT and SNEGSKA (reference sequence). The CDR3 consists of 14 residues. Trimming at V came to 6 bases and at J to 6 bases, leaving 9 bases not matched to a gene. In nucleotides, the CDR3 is TGCAGTGCCCCCTTAGCGGGAGCATTCAATGAGCAGTTCTTC. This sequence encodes CSAPLAGAFNEQFF.

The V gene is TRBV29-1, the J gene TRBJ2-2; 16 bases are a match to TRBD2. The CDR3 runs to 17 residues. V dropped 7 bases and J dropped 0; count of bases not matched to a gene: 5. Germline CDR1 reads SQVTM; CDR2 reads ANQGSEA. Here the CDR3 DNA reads TGCAGCGCTATGGGACTAGCGGGAGGGCCGAACACCGGGGAGCTGTTTTTT. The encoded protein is CSAMGLAGGPNTGELFF.

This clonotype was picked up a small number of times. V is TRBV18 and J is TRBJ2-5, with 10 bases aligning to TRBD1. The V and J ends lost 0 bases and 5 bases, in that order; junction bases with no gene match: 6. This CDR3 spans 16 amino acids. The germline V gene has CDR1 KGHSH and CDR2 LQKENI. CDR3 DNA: TGTGCCAGCTCACCACCTGGGACAGGGGTATGGGAGACCCAGTACTTC. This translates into CASSPPGTGVWETQYF.

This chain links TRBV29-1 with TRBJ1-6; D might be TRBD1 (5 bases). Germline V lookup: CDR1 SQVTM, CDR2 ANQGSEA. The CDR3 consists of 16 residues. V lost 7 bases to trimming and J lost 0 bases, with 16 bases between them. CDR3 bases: TGCAGCGGAGTGCCAGGGCGGAGCTCCTATAATTCACCCCTCCACTTT. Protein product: CSGVPGRSSYNSPLHF.

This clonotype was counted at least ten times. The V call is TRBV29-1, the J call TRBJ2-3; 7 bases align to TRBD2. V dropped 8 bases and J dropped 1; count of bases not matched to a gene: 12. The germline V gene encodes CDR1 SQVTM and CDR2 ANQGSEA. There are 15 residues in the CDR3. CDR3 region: CSILHERDGTDTQYF. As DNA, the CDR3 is TGCAGCATCCTCCACGAGCGGGACGGCACAGATACGCAGTATTTT.

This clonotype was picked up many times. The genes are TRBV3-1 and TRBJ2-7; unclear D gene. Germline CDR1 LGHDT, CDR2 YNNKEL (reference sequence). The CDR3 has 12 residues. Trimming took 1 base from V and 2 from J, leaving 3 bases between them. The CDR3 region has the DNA TGTGCCAGCAGCCAAGGACCCTACGAGCAGTACTTC. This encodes CASSQGPYEQYF.